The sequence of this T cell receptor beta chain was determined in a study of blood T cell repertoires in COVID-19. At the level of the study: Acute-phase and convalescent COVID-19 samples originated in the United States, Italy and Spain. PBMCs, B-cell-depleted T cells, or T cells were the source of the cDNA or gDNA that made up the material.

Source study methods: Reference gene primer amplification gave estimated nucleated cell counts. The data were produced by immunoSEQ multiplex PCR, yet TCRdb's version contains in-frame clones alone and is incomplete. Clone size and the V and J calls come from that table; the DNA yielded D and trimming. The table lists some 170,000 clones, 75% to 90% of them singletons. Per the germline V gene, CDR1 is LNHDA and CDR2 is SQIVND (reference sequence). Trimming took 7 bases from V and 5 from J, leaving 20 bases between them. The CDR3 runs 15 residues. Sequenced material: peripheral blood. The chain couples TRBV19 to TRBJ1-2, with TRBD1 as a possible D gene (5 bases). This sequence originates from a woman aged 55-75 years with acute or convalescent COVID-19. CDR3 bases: TGTGCCAGTACCACTGGGGCGAAGGTCCCGTATGGCTACACCTTC. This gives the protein CASTTGAKVPYGYTF. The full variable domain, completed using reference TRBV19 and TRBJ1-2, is DGGITQSPKYLFRKEGQNVTLSCEQNLNHDAMYWYRQDPGQGLRLIYYSQIVNDFQKGDIAEGYSVSREKKESFPLTVTSAQKNPTAFYLCASTTGAKVPYGYTFGSGTRLTVV.